This T cell receptor (beta chain) is from a study of T cell repertoires and HLA-DP antigens. The CDR3 spans 17 residues. Germline CDR1 reads SEHNR; CDR2 reads FQNEAQ (reference sequence). V was clipped by 2 bases and J by 6 bases; unmatched bases: 10. Repertoires were generated with immunoSEQ multiplex PCR, while TCRdb's copy carries only in-frame clones and drops some. Among some 110,000 clones listed, around 92% were seen once. A remark on this clone: The antigen remains unidentified.

The V and J genes are TRBV7-9 and TRBJ1-4; 9 nucleotides match TRBD1. This TCR was recovered from a woman between 18 and 30 years old in good health and CMV-seronegative. Sequencing was performed on CD4+ T cells from PBMCs. CDR3 amino acids: CASSLTGRQGVHEKLFF. In nucleotides, the CDR3 is TGTGCCAGCAGCTTAACGGGTCGACAGGGGGTACATGAAAAACTGTTTTTT.